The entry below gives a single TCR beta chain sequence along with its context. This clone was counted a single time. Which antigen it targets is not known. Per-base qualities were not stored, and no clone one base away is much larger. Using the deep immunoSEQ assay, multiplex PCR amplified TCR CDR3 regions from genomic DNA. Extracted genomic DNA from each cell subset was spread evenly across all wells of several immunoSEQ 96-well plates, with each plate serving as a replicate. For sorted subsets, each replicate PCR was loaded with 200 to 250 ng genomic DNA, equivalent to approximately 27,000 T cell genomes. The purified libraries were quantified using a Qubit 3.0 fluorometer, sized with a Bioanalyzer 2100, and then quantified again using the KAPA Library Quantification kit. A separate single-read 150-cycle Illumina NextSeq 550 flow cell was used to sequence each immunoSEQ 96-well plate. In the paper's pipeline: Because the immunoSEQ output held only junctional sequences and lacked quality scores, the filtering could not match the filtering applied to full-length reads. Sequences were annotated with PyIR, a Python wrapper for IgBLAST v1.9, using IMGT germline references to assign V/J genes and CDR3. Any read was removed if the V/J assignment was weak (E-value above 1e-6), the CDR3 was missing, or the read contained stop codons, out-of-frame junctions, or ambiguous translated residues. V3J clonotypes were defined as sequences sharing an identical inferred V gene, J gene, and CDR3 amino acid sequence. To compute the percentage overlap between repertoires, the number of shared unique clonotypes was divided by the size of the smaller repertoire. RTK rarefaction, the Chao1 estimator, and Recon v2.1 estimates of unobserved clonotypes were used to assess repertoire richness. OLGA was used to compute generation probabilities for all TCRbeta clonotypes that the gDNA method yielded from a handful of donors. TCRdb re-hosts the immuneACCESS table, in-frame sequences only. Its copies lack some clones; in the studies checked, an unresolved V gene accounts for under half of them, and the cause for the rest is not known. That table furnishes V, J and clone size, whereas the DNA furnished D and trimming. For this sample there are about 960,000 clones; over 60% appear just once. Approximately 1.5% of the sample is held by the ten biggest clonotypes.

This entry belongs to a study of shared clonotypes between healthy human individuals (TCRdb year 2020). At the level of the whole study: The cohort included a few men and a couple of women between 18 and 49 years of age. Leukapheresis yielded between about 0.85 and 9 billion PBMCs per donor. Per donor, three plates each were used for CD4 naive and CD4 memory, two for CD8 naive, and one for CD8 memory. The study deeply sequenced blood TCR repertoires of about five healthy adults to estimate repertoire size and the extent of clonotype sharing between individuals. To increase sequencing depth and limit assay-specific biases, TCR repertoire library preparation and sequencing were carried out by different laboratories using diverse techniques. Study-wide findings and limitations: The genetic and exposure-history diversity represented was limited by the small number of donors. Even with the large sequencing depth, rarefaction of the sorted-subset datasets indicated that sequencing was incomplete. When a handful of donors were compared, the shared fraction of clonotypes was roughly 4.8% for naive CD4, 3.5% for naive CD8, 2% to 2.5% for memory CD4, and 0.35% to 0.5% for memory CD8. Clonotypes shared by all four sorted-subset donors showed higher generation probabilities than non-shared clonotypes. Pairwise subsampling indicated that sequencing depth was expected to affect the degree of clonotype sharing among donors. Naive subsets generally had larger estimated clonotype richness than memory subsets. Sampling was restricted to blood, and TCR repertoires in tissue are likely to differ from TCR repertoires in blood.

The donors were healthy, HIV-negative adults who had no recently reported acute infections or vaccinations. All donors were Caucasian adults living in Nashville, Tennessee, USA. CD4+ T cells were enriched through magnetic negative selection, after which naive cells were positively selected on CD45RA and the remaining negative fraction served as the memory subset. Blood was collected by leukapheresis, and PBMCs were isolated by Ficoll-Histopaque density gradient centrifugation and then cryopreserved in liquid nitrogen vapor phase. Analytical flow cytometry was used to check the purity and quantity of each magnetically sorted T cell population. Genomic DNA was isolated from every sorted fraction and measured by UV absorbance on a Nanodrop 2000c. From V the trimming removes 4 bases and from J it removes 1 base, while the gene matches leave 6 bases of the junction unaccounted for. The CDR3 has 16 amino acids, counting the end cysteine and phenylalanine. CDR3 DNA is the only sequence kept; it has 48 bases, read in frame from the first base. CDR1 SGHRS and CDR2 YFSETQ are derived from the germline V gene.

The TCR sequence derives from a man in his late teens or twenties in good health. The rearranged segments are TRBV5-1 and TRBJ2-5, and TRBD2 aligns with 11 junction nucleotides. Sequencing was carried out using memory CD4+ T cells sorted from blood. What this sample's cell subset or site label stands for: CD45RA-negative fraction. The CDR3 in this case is CASSITSGGGQETQYF. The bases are TGCGCCAGCAGCATTACTAGCGGGGGAGGCCAAGAGACCCAGTACTTC.